These 2 T cell receptor beta chains were sequenced from one sample in a study of cytomegalovirus exposure and HLA in healthy donors. Both 60 Vbeta primers and 13 Jbeta primers went into the PCR. Measured with immunoSEQ multiplex PCR; TCRdb has only the in-frame clones, and not every one. The sample holds 74,000 or so clones, less than 80% seen once. Sequencing was carried out using PBMCs. These receptors originate from a woman aged 40 to 49 in good health and CMV-seronegative.

The rearrangement uses TRBV6-1 and TRBJ2-1; 8 bases align to TRBD2. Unmatched junction bases numbered 10, after V lost 3 bases and J lost 9 bases. There are 15 residues in the CDR3. CDR1 is MNHNS, CDR2 SASEGT, per germline. This chain's CDR3 is CASSERAGARGEQFF. CDR3 bases: TGTGCCAGCAGTGAGAGAGCGGGGGCCCGGGGTGAGCAGTTCTTC.

This sequence joins TRBV5-6 and TRBJ1-2, with 10 bases fitting TRBD1. CDR3 length: 13 residues. Per the germline V gene, CDR1 is SGHDT and CDR2 is YYEEEE. The trim removed 4 bases at V and 4 bases at J, leaving 1 base unmatched. This CDR3 reads CASSRTGGYGYTF. CDR3 bases: TGTGCCAGCAGCCGGACAGGGGGCTATGGCTACACCTTC.